This TCR beta chain was observed in a study of cytomegalovirus exposure and HLA in healthy donors. In the PCR, 60 Vbeta and 13 Jbeta primers were used. Assay used: immunoSEQ multiplex PCR; TCRdb lists only in-frame clones, some missing. The table has around 210,000 clones, about 85% seen once. J gave up 5 bases and V 3 bases, and 6 bases lay outside the gene matches. This CDR3 is 15 amino acids long. Germline V CDR1 and CDR2: MGHRA, YSYEKL. The sequence derives from a girl aged 2-10 years in good health and CMV-seronegative. The material sequenced was PBMCs. The chain links TRBV4-1 to TRBJ1-5; TRBD1 agrees at 8 bases. CDR3 sequence reads: CASSQRTGLDQPQHF. The DNA for the CDR3 is TGCGCCAGCAGCCAGAGGACAGGGCTTGATCAGCCCCAGCATTTT.